This T cell receptor beta chain was sequenced in a study of resident and recirculating memory T cells in vitiligo (dated by TCRdb to the late 2010s). A note on the overall study: The study took epidermis from shave biopsies of two lesional and two nonlesional sites, plus PBMCs, from each of a few stable vitiligo patients for TCR beta sequencing. Without cell sorting, samples were homogenized immediately before genomic DNA was extracted using the Qiagen DNeasy Blood & Tissue Kit. The human TCR beta sequencing was designed to test whether specific clones found in lesional vitiligo skin differed from the clones found in nonlesional skin and in blood. Broader findings and caveats from the paper: Working out how much the T cell clones identified in the vitiligo lesions and the human Trm versus Tcm pools each contribute will require future mechanistic studies. Because TCR sequences were not shared across biopsy sites or across patients, the findings suggest that different lesions are infiltrated by different T cell clones, a pattern described as private specificity. No single dominant TCR clone was found, and clonality differed from one vitiligo lesion to another. By overlap and correlation analysis, no significant repertoire overlap was shown between biopsies, even within a single patient, except for each lesion compared with itself.

TCR beta chains were amplified from genomic DNA with the immunoSEQ hsTCRB kit. The immunoSEQ service sequenced the TCR beta libraries on an Illumina MiSeq instrument. The authors' analysis ran thus. Repertoire data were analyzed with the immunoSEQ Analyzer. In TCRdb, the immuneACCESS table is reduced to in-frame sequences with V and J assigned. These tables do not hold every clone; where another copy was compared, an unresolved V gene accounts for under half, and the others remain unexplained. That table furnishes V, J and clone size, whereas the DNA furnished D and trimming. Across this sample there are 40,000 to 50,000 clones, with nearly 95% seen only once. Around 5% of the sample lies in the top ten. Of note for this clone: Its binding antigen is unknown. Base qualities are not provided; no much larger clone lies one nucleotide away.

Vitiligo was considered stable when no change in lesions had been observed over the previous 6 months. To count as stable, patients also needed to show no confetti depigmentation, which is a clinical sign of active vitiligo. Any patient who had received treatment in the previous three months was excluded. Ficoll density gradient centrifugation was used to isolate PBMCs from heparinized blood, after which the PBMCs were flash-frozen. CDR1 SGHRS and CDR2 YFSETQ were looked up in the germline V gene. V ends up 4 bases short and J 7 bases short, with an unmatched junction base count of 7. Inclusive of the bounding cysteine and phenylalanine, the CDR3 is 13 residues long. Only the CDR3 part of the read is kept: 39 bases, read in frame from the first base.

The receptor was isolated from a male donor with vitiligo. The rearrangement combines TRBV5-1 with TRBJ2-5; 7 bases in the middle match TRBD1. Sequencing was performed on blood. The nucleotide sequence is given as TGCGCCAGCAGCGTGCGACAGGGTACGACCCAGTACTTC. It translates as CASSVRQGTTQYF.